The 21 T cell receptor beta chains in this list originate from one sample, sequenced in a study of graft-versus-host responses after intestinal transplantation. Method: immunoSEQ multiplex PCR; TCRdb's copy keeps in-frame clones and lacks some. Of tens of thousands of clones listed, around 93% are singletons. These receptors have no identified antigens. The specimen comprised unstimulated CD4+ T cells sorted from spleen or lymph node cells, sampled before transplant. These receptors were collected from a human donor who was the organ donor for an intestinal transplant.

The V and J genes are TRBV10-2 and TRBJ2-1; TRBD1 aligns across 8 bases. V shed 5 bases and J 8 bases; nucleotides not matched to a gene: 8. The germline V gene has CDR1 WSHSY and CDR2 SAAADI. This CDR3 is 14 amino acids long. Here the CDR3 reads CASSHTDRGHEQFF. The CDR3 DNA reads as TGCGCCAGCAGTCATACCGACAGGGGACATGAGCAGTTCTTC.

In DNA form, the CDR3 reads TGTGCCAGCTCACCATCCCTAGCGGGAAGCCAAGAGACCCAGTACTTC. Its translation is CASSPSLAGSQETQYF. The chain carries TRBV18 and TRBJ2-5, with TRBD2 identical over 9 bases. V lost 2 bases to trimming and J lost 1 base; unmatched junction nucleotides: 5. This CDR3 is 16 amino acids long. Germline lookup yields CDR1 KGHSH and CDR2 LQKENI. Drawing the rest from reference TRBV18 and TRBJ2-5, the complete variable domain is NAGVMQNPRHLVRRRGQEARLRCSPMKGHSHVYWYRQLPEEGLKFMVYLQKENIIDESGMPKERFSAEFPKEGPSILRIQQVVRGDSAAYFCASSPSLAGSQETQYFGPGTRLLVL.

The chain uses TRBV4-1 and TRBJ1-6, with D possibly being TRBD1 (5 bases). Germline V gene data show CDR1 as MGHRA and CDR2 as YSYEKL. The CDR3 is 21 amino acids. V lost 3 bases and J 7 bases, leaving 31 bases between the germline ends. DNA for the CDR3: TGCGCCAGCAGCCAGGCCTTGACGGGGCCAAAACTCATATTAGGGAATTCACCCCTCCACTTT. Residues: CASSQALTGPKLILGNSPLHF.

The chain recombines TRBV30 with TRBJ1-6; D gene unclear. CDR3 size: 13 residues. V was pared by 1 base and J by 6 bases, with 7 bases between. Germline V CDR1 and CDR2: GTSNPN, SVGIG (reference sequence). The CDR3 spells CAWSGDLNSPLHF. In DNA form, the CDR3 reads TGTGCCTGGAGTGGCGACCTTAATTCACCCCTCCACTTT.

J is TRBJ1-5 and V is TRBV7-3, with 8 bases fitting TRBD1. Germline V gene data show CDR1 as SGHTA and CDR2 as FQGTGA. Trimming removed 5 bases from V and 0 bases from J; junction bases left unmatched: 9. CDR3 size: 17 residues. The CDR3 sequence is CASSPGQGDYSNQPQHF. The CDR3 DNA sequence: TGTGCCAGCAGCCCTGGACAGGGCGATTATAGCAATCAGCCCCAGCATTTT.

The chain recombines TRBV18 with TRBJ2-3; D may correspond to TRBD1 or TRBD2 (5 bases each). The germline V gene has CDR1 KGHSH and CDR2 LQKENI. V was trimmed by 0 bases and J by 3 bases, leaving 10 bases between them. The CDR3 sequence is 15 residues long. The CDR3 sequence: CASSPPGVQTDTQYF. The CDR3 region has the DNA TGTGCCAGCTCACCACCGGGGGTACAGACAGATACGCAGTATTTT. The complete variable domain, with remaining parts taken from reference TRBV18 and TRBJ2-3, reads NAGVMQNPRHLVRRRGQEARLRCSPMKGHSHVYWYRQLPEEGLKFMVYLQKENIIDESGMPKERFSAEFPKEGPSILRIQQVVRGDSAAYFCASSPPGVQTDTQYFGPGTRLTVL.

The CDR3: CASSRMVPPNTDTQYF. In DNA form, the CDR3 reads TGTGCCAGCTCAAGGATGGTCCCCCCAAACACAGATACGCAGTATTTT. The rearrangement uses TRBV18 and TRBJ2-3; D gene unclear. Germline lookup yields CDR1 KGHSH and CDR2 LQKENI. Trimming removed 5 bases at V and 2 bases at J, with 17 bases between. This CDR3 is 16 amino acids long.

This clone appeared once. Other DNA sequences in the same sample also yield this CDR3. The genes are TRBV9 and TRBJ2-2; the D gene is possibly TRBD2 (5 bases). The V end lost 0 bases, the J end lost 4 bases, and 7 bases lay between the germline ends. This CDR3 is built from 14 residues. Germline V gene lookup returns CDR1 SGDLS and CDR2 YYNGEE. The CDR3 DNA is TGTGCCAGCAGCGTAGGAGGGTCCACCGGGGAGCTGTTTTTT. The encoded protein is CASSVGGSTGELFF.

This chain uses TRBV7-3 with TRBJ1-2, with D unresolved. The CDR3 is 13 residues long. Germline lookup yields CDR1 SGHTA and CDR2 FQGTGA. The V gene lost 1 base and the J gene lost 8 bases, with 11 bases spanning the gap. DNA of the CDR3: TGTGCCAGCAGCTTAAACAGCCTCTGGGGCTACACCTTC. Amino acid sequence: CASSLNSLWGYTF.

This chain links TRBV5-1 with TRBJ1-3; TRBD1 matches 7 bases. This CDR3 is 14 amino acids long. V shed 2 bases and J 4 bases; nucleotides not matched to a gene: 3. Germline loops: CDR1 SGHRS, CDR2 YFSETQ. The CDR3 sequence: CASSFTGVGNTIYF. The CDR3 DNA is TGCGCCAGCAGCTTTACAGGGGTCGGAAACACCATATATTTT.

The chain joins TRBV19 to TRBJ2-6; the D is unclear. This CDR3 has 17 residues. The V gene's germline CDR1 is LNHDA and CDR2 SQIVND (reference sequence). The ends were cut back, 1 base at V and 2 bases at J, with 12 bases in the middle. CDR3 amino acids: CASSIAGSNPGANVLTF. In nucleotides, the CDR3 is TGTGCCAGTAGTATAGCTGGCAGCAATCCTGGGGCCAACGTCCTGACTTTC.

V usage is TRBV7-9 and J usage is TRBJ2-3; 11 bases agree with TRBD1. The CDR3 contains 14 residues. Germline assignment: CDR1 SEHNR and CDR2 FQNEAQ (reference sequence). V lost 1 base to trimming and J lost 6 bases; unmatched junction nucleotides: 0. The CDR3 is CASSLGTGGDTQYF. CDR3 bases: TGTGCCAGCAGCTTAGGGACAGGGGGCGATACGCAGTATTTT.

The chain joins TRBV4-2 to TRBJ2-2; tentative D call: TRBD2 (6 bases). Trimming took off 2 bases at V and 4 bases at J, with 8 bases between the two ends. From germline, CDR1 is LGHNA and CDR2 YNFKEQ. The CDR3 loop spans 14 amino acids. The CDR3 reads CASSQLGGTGELFF. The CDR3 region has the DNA TGTGCCAGCAGCCAACTCGGGGGCACCGGGGAGCTGTTTTTT.

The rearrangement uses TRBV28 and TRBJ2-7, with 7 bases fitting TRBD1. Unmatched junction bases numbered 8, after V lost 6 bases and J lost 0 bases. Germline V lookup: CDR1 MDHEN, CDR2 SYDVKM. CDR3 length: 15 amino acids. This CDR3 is CASRAGTVSSYEQYF. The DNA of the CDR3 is TGTGCCAGCAGGGCCGGGACAGTCAGCTCCTACGAGCAGTACTTC.

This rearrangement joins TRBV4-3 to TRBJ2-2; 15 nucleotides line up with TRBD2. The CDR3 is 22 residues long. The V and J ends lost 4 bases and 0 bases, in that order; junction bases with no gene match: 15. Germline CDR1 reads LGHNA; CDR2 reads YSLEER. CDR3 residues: CASSRQRGLAGGKSANTGELFF. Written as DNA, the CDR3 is TGCGCCAGCAGCCGCCAACGGGGACTAGCGGGGGGCAAGTCGGCGAACACCGGGGAGCTGTTTTTT.

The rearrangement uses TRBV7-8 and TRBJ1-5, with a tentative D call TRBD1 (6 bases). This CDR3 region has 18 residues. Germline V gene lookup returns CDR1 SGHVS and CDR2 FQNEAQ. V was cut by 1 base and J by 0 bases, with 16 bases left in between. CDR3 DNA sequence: TGTGCCAGCAGCTTAGGGGCTACTCAGGGGTTTAGCAATCAGCCCCAGCATTTT. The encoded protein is CASSLGATQGFSNQPQHF.

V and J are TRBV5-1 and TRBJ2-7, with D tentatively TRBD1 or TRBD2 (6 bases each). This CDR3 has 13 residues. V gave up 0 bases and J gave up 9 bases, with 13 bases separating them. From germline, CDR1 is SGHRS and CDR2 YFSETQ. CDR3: CASSLAIGGGQYF. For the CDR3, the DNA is TGCGCCAGCAGCTTGGCCATCGGGGGCGGGCAGTACTTC.

The CDR3 here is CASSVVGGPQAFF. The CDR3 nucleotides are TGTGCCAGCAGCGTAGTGGGCGGCCCTCAAGCTTTCTTT. V is TRBV9 and J is TRBJ1-1, with unresolved D. Germline V CDR1 and CDR2: SGDLS, YYNGEE. This CDR3 region has 13 residues. Trimming removed 0 bases from V and 9 bases from J, with 12 bases in between. The full variable domain, in which reference TRBV9 and TRBJ1-1 provide the parts outside the CDR3, is DSGVTQTPKHLITATGQRVTLRCSPRSGDLSVYWYQQSLDQGLQFLIQYYNGEERAKGNILERFSAQQFPDLHSELNLSSLELGDSALYFCASSVVGGPQAFFGQGTRLTVV.

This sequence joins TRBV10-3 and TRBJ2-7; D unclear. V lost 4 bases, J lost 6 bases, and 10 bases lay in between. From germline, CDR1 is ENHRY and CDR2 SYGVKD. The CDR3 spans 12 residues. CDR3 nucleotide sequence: TGTGCCATCAGTGGTGTCACCCCCGAGCAGTACTTC. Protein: CAISGVTPEQYF.

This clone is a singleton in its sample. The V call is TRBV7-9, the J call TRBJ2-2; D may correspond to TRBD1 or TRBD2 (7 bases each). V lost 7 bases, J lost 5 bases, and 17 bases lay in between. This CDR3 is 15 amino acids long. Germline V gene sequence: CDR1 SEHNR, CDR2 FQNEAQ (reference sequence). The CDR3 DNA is TGTGCCAGCACGATTCGACAGGGAGGGACCGGGGAGCTGTTTTTT. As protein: CASTIRQGGTGELFF.

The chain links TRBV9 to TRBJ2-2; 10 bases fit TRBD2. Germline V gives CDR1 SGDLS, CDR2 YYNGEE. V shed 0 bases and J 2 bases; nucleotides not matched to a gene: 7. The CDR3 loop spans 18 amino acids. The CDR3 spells CASSVVAGLAINTGELFF. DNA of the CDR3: TGTGCCAGCAGCGTAGTAGCGGGACTAGCGATTAACACCGGGGAGCTGTTTTTT.